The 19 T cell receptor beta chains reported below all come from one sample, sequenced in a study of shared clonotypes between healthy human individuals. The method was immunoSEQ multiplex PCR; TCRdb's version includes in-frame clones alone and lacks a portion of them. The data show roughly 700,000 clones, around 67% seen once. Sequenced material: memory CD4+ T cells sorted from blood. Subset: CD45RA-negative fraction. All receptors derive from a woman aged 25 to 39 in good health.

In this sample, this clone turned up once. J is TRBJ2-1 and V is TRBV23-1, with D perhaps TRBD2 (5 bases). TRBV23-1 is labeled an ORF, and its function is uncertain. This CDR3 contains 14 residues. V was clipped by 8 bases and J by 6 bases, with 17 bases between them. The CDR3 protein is CASQPGVIRNEQFF. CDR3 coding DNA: TGCGCCAGCCAACCCGGGGTGATACGCAATGAGCAGTTCTTC.

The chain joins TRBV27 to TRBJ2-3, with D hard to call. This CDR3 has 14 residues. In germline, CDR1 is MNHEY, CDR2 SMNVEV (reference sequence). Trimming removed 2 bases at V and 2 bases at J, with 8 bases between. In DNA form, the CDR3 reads TGTGCCAGCAGTTTAAGGCGTTCCACAGATACGCAGTATTTT. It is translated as CASSLRRSTDTQYF.

The CDR3 DNA is TGTGCCAGCTCACCGACGCGGGCGGCGGTAGATTATGGCTACACCTTC. It encodes CASSPTRAAVDYGYTF. The rearrangement uses TRBV18 and TRBJ1-2; D gene unclear. The V end was cut by 3 bases, the J end by 5 bases, with 19 bases between. Per germline, CDR1 KGHSH and CDR2 LQKENI. This CDR3 is built from 16 residues.

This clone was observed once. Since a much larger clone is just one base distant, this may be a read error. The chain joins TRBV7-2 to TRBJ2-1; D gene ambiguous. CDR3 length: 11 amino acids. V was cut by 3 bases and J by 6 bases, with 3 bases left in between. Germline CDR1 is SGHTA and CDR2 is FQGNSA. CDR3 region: CASSFGNEQFF. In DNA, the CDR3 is TGTGCCAGCAGCTTTGGCAATGAGCAGTTCTTC.

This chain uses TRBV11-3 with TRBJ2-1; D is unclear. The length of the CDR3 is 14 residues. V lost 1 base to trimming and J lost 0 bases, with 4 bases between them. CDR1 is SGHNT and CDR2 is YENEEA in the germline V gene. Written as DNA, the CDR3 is TGTGCCAGCAGCTTAGGGGACTCCTACAATGAGCAGTTCTTC. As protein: CASSLGDSYNEQFF.

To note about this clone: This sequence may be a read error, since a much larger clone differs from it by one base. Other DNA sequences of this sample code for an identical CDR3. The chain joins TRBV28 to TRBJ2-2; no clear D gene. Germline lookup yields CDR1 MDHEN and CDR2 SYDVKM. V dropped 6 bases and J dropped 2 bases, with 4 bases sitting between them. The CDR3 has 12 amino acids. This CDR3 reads CASSFNTGELFF. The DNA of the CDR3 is TGTGCCAGCAGCTTTAACACCGGGGAGCTGTTTTTT.

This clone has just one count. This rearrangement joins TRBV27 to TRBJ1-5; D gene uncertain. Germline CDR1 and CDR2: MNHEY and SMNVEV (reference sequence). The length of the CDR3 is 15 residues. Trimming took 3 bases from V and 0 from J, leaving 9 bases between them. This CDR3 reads CASSFNRDSNQPQHF. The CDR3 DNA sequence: TGTGCCAGCAGTTTCAACCGAGATAGCAATCAGCCCCAGCATTTT.

The CDR3 DNA reads as TGTGCCAGTAGTCTATCCCTATCTCAAACCCCGAGGAACACTGAAGCTTTCTTT. Amino acid sequence: CASSLSLSQTPRNTEAFF. The chain carries TRBV19 and TRBJ1-1, with no clear D. CDR1 and CDR2 from the germline V gene are LNHDA and SQIVND (reference sequence). Trimming removed 5 bases from V and 1 base from J, with 23 bases in between. This CDR3 region has 18 residues.

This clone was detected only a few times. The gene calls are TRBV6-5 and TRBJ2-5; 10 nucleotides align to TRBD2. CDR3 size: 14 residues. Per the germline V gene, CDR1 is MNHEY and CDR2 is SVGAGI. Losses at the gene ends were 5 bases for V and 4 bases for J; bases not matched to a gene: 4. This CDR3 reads CASSLAGVGETQYF. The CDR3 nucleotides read TGTGCCAGCAGTCTAGCGGGAGTTGGAGAGACCCAGTACTTC.

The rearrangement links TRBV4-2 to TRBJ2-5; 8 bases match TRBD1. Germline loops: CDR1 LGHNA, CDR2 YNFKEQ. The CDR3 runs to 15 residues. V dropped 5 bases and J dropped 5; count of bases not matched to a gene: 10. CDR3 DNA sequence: TGTGCCAGCAGCTTGGGGACAGGCCCTGGGGAGACCCAGTACTTC. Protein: CASSLGTGPGETQYF.

The CDR3 coding sequence is TGTGCCAGCAGCCCCCATGGGGCAGGGGGGCATGAGCAGTTCTTC. Protein product: CASSPHGAGGHEQFF. The chain has TRBV11-2 and TRBJ2-1; TRBD1 is a possible D gene (7 bases). The germline gives CDR1 SGHAT, CDR2 FQNNGV. The CDR3 totals 15 residues. Trimming cost V 5 bases and J 8 bases, with 19 bases left between them.

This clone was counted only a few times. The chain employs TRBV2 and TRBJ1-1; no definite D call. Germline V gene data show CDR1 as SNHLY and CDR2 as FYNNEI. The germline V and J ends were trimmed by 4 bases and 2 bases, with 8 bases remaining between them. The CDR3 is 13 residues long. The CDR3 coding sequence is TGTGCCAGCAGTGCTGAGTTCAACACTGAAGCTTTCTTT. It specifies CASSAEFNTEAFF.

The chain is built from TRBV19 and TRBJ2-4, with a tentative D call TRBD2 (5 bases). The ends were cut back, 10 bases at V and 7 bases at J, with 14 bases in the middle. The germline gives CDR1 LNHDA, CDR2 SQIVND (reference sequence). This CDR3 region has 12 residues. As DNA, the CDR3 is TGTGCCACTGCGGGCTCCGGGAACATTCAGTACTTC. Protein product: CATAGSGNIQYF.

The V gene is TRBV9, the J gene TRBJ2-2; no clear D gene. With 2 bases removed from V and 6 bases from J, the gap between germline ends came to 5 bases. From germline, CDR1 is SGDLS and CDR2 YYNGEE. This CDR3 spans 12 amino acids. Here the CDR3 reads CASSVSPGELFF. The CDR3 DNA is TGTGCCAGCAGCGTGAGTCCCGGGGAGCTGTTTTTT.

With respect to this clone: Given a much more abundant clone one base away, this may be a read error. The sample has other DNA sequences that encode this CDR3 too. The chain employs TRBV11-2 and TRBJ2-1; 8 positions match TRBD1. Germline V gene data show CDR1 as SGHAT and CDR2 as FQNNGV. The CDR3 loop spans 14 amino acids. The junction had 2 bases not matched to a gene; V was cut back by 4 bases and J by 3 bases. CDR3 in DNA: TGTGCCAGCAGCTCCGGACAGGGCTACAATGAGCAGTTCTTC. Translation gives CASSSGQGYNEQFF.

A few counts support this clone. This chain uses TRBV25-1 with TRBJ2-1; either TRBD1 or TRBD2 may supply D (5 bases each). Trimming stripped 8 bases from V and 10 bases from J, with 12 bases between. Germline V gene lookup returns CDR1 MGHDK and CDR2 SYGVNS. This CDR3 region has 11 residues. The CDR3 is CASFRDGEQFF. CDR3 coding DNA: TGTGCCAGCTTCCGGGACGGAGAGCAGTTCTTC.

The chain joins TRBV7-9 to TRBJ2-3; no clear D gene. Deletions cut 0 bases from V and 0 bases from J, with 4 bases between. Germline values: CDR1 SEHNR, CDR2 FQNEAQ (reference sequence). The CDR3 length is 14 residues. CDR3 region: CASSLATSTDTQYF. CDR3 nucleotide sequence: TGTGCCAGCAGCTTAGCGACTAGCACAGATACGCAGTATTTT.

The DNA for the CDR3 is TGTGCCAGCAGTGGGGGGGGGCAGTATGAAAAACTGTTTTTT. It translates to CASSGGGQYEKLFF. This chain uses TRBV28 with TRBJ1-4, with D tentatively TRBD1 (6 bases). Trimming shortened V by 5 bases and J by 6 bases, and 13 bases separated the two germline ends. CDR3 length equals 14 residues. From germline, CDR1 is MDHEN and CDR2 SYDVKM.

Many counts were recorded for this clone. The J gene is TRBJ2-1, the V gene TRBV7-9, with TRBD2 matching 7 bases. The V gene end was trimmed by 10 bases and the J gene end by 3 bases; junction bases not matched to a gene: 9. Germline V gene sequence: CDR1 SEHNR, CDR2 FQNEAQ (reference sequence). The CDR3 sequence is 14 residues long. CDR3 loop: CAIPRDYGYNEQFF. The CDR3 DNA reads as TGTGCCATTCCAAGGGACTACGGCTACAATGAGCAGTTCTTC.